This entry concerns a single TCR beta chain. Antigen specificity is unknown. These data originate in a study of T cell responses to AZD1222 COVID-19 vaccine. Overall study results and limits: Spike was spanned by vaccine-associated CD4 TCRs, with dominance at 160-218 and 743-854.

Produced via immunoSEQ multiplex PCR; TCRdb's table is partial and in-frame only. This table holds 140,000 to 150,000 clones, roughly 92% found once. This CDR3 comprises 14 residues. The sequence was collected from an adult in good health. The material sequenced was peripheral blood, taken on day 0 of AZD1222 vaccination. The chain links TRBV21-1 to TRBJ1-5; the table's D call, TRBD1, was not checked against the DNA. TRBV21-1 is marked as a pseudogene. Here the CDR3 DNA reads TGTGCCAGACTACCGGGACAAATACATCAGCCCCAGCATTTT. This codes for CARLPGQIHQPQHF.